A single TCR beta chain is shown here with its context. What it binds is not known. Nashville, Tennessee was home to all donors, who were Caucasian adults. The sample belongs to a study of shared clonotypes between healthy human individuals. Study results and caveats: Sequencing depth was predicted to influence how clonotypes are shared among donors. The diversity represented, both genetic and in exposure history, was limited by few donors.

Authors' analysis steps: Filtering differed for immunoSEQ, which gave only junction sequences without quality scores. The protocol was immunoSEQ multiplex PCR, while the TCRdb copy is restricted to in-frame clones and leaves out a portion. The DNA was the basis for D and trimming; V, J and clone size are from that table. Here the sample spans fewer than 550,000 clones, nearly 80% being singletons. V was cut by 1 base and J by 0 bases, with 3 bases left in between. Germline lookup yields CDR1 SGHVS and CDR2 FQNEAQ. This CDR3 is 13 amino acids long. This sequence originates from a woman aged 40-49 years in good health. Some clones in this sample may be carry-over from other donors' samples. The source material was PBMCs. This sequence joins TRBV7-8 and TRBJ2-5, with D unresolved. CDR3 DNA: TGTGCCAGCAGCTTAGGCTACCAAGAGACCCAGTACTTC. Its translation: CASSLGYQETQYF.